The T cell receptor beta chain described here comes from a study of cytomegalovirus exposure and HLA in healthy donors (dated by TCRdb to about 2017). Regarding the study in general: An earlier analysis of 550 to 700 of the donors reported 250 to 300 Gb of sequence data and 117 million unique TCR beta sequences from roughly 200 million T cells. Approximately 310 gigabases of sequencing data and 78 million or so unique TCR sequences were included in an early release covering around 600 HLA-typed donors. Among the roughly 410 genotyped donors, approximately 82% belonged to the genetic ancestry cluster associated with self-reported Caucasian donors. The study was designed to test whether signatures of past pathogen exposure could be identified by cataloging public T cell receptors. The study used immunosequencing to profile the T cell repertoires of 666 subjects and linked those repertoires to cytomegalovirus serostatus. In addition to the first cohort of about 650 subjects, a separate validation cohort of around 110 different subjects was used. To predict cytomegalovirus infection status, the study combined high-throughput TCR immunosequencing, statistical association of individual TCRs with disease status, and machine learning. In a later analysis, previously published TCR beta repertoires from roughly 710 donors were re-analyzed and high-resolution HLA genotyping was added so that TCR occurrence patterns could be studied. Rather than drawing on any new phenotypic data, the later analysis identified candidate immune exposures from TCR beta sequences and the way those sequences occurred across donors. An earlier analysis of some 500 of the donors used high-throughput TCR beta sequencing to judge whether each TCR beta V gene segment behaved as functional or pseudogenic. Donor age, sex, ethnicity and CMV serostatus were compiled alongside the repertoire data. Genome-wide SNP genotypes for about 65% of the 666 donors were used in a later genetic analysis, which treated that subset as a discovery cohort. Every discovery cohort repertoire had been produced on one sequencing platform. HLA typing covered class I and class II loci at four-digit resolution. Typing coverage varied by locus: roughly 629-630 donors for A, B, C, DRB1 and DQB1; approximately 500 for DQA1; nearly 610 for DPA1; around 490 for DPB1. Roughly five DR-DQ haplotypes were handled as single units for association and clustering because linkage in the cohort was strong. Among 300 to 450 genotyped donors of the cohort, an average of about 240,000 unique TCR beta nucleotide sequences were sequenced per donor, around 20% of them non-productive. The full study reports these points: This cohort had only TCR beta chains sequenced, and the lack of alpha or paired-chain data limited which features could be detected. In both the original and validation cohorts, the classifier was reported to diagnose cytomegalovirus status with high specificity and sensitivity. In a later analysis, several top co-occurrence clusters were reported to appear linked to parvovirus B19, influenza, CMV and Epstein-Barr virus. The only immune exposure information available for the cohort was CMV serostatus. A further reported finding was that TCR beta sequences accurately predicted the HLA-A and HLA-B alleles for most subjects in the first cohort. While some public TCRs were present in many individuals, most TCR sequences turned up only very rarely across donors. The study gave a list of more than 150 TCR beta chains associated with cytomegalovirus. The authors suggested that the approach could potentially be generalized to other disease states and immunological phenotypes. A cluster of highly shared sequence variants was judged likely to be a technical artifact of the sequencing pipeline. In vitro tests confirmed that a few of the cytomegalovirus-associated TCR beta chains recognize cytomegalovirus antigens. In a later analysis, most CMV-associated TCR beta chains were found to appear HLA-restricted, with HLA associations seemingly driven largely by CMV exposure. Sequencing depth was assumed to be roughly uniform across donors in the presence/absence analyses, though that assumption may not hold. At a false discovery rate of 0.05, a later analysis linked about 17,000 TCR beta sequences to specific HLA alleles. A later genetic analysis reported fewer N-insertions in productive TCRs among donors in an Asian-associated ancestry cluster than the roughly 670-donor mean. The earlier analysis of a few hundred of the donors excluded seventeen rarely observed V segments, including chromosome 9 orphons, because counts were too low. An association between a missense DCLRE1C variant and V-gene and J-gene trimming of TCR beta chains was found in a later genetic analysis and replicated in an independent cohort. Because HLA typing was missing for some donors at each locus, association tests included only the typed subset. Compared with equally common non-associated chains, HLA-associated TCR beta chains in a later analysis were more clonally expanded and had lower generation probabilities. According to a later analysis, TCR association rates differed among HLA loci, with DRB1 alleles showing the most associated TCRs and HLA-C alleles showing the fewest. In an earlier analysis of some 540 of the donors, most TCR beta V segments appeared in productive rearrangements about 87% or about 30% of the time, broadly matching IMGT annotations. Linkage disequilibrium might explain the correlated functional status among segregating V segments, but an unknown experimental factor could not be ruled out. Strong co-occurrence of HLA alleles, especially DR and DQ, made assigning TCR associations to individual alleles difficult.

The library came from the immunoSEQ multiplex PCR assay. The multiplex PCR relied on a mix of 60 forward primers for TCR Vbeta segments and 13 reverse primers for TCR Jbeta segments. Amplification of the CDR3 region of rearranged TCR beta genes was performed with a multiplex PCR assay on genomic DNA. Amplified TCR beta libraries were sequenced as 87-base-pair reads on the Illumina HiSeq System. Processing in the source paper ran as follows. A later analysis tallied 80 million to 95 million unique TCR beta chains across the 660 or so repertoires, and approximately 12 million of those chains were shared by two or more donors. Raw reads were error-corrected and collapsed into unique sequences by a nearest-neighbor algorithm in which closely related sequences were merged to remove PCR and sequencing errors. V, D and J gene segments were assigned by aligning CDR3 sequences to IMGT reference sequences. For a sequence to be retained, at least a six-nucleotide match to both a V gene segment and a J gene segment was required. A rearrangement counted as productive if the CDR3 had no stop codons and remained in frame with V and J, and every other rearrangement counted as non-productive. CDR3 was defined by IMGT convention, running from the second conserved V-encoded cysteine to the conserved J-encoded phenylalanine. The earlier analysis of a few hundred of the donors excluded sequences that lacked an unambiguous match to a single V gene segment. In an earlier analysis of 450 to 700 of the donors, V segments were called functional above 56.7% productive rearrangements and were called segregating when the between-donor standard deviation exceeded 5%. A statistical classification framework was built to diagnose cytomegalovirus status from the catalog of TCR beta chain sequences. V and J gene assignment, in a later analysis, came from comparing TCR nucleotide sequences with IMGT/GENE-DB human TR gene sequences. Using the TCRdist pipeline, a later analysis assigned CDR3 sequences along with most-parsimonious VDJ recombination scenarios. In a later analysis, each TCR beta chain was defined by its CDR3 amino acid sequence together with its V-gene family, and reads without a unique V-gene family were excluded. To address suspected cross-contamination and a sequencing artifact, a later analysis removed approximately 600 highly shared, low-generation-probability nucleotide sequences. In a later analysis, a clonal expansion index for each public chain was calculated from normalized within-repertoire ranks of inferred template counts. In a later analysis, generation probabilities were computed with a VDJ recombination model fitted to out-of-frame rearrangements, and the resulting probabilities were checked against IGoR. A later analysis scored TCR-TCR, TCR-HLA and TCR-CMV co-occurrence with hypergeometric tests, applying a repertoire-size bias correction to TCR pairs. In a later analysis, false discovery rates were estimated by permuting HLA or CMV assignments 20 times. In a later analysis, co-occurring TCRs were grouped with DBSCAN, and TCRdist sequence similarity was added when clustering was performed within HLA-allele-positive subsets. For co-occurrence clustering, repertoires with fewer than 30,000 or more than 120,000 public chains were excluded, along with a handful of repertoires with anomalous nucleotide sharing. Imported from immuneACCESS, the table was reduced by TCRdb to in-frame sequences with V and J called. These copies leave out some clones; in studies compared against another copy, an unresolved V gene accounts for under half, and the cause of the remainder is not known. That table furnishes V, J and clone size, whereas the DNA furnished D and trimming. The sample contains roughly 190,000 clones, approximately 86% of them found a single time. Jointly, the top ten make up roughly 1.8% of the sample.

The cohort consisted of hundreds of healthy bone marrow donors. At the time of sampling, all cohort members were nominally healthy, though unrecorded immune exposures were likely present. The donor tested CMV seronegative, placing the donor among the 350 to 400 seronegative members of the cohort. A peripheral blood sample was provided by each donor, and peripheral blood mononuclear cells were used for TCR beta sequencing. Genomic DNA extraction from the blood cell samples was performed with the Qiagen DNeasy Blood Extraction Kit. Note on this clone: Its specific antigen is unknown. No much larger clonotype is one base removed from it; base qualities were not supplied.

The receptor was isolated from a woman younger than 35 in good health and CMV-seronegative. Material: PBMCs.

The CDR3 protein sequence reads: CASSFAGTSGETQYF. The nucleotide sequence is given as TGTGCCAGCAGCTTCGCCGGGACTAGCGGGGAGACCCAGTACTTC. The rearrangement joined TRBV7-3 to TRBJ2-5; a stretch of 12 junction bases matches TRBD2. From the cysteine up to the phenylalanine, the CDR3 has a length of 15 residues. This entry keeps only the CDR3 DNA: 45 bases, framed from base 1. The germline V gene specifies SGHTA as CDR1 and FQGTGA as CDR2. Compared with germline, V lacks 3 bases and J lacks 5 bases; bases without a gene match: 4. Where the CDR3 stops, the reference TRBV7-3 and TRBJ2-5 genes take over; the full variable domain is GAGVSQTPSNKVTEKGKYVELRCDPISGHTALYWYRQSLGQGPEFLIYFQGTGAADDSGLPNDRFFAVRPEGSVSTLKIQRTERGDSAVYLCASSFAGTSGETQYFGPGTRLLVL.